The 4 T cell receptor beta chains below were found in one sample sequenced in a study of T cell changes during pregnancy in multiple sclerosis. Data came from immunoSEQ multiplex PCR; TCRdb stores just in-frame clones and leaves some out. The table records about 51,000 clones, approximately 94% of them present only once. This specimen was CD4+ T cells from peripheral blood mononuclear cells, taken in the second trimester of pregnancy. The receptors come from a female donor with multiple sclerosis, enrolled in a pregnancy study.

This sequence joins TRBV4-2 and TRBJ1-1; tentatively, D is TRBD1 (5 bases). Trimming took 6 bases from V and 1 from J, leaving 12 bases between them. The CDR3 runs to 14 residues. Germline-derived CDR1 and CDR2 are LGHNA and YNFKEQ. DNA of the CDR3: TGTGCCAGCAGTCTAAGGGGTCAGAACACTGAAGCTTTCTTT. It is translated as CASSLRGQNTEAFF.

The genes are TRBV19 and TRBJ1-4; unclear D gene. CDR1 is LNHDA and CDR2 is SQIVND in the germline V gene (reference sequence). The CDR3 sequence is 15 residues long. V lost 7 bases and J lost 0, with 12 bases in between. CDR3 sequence: CASTPRHSTNEKLFF. DNA for the CDR3: TGTGCCAGTACCCCCAGACACTCAACTAATGAAAAACTGTTTTTT.

The chain carries TRBV6-1 and TRBJ1-2; 7 bases are shared with TRBD1. The CDR3 loop spans 15 amino acids. The V gene end was trimmed by 1 base and the J gene end by 5 bases; junction bases not matched to a gene: 7. The germline CDR1 and CDR2 sequences are MNHNS and SASEGT. The CDR3 region has the DNA TGTGCCAGCAGTGAAGAATTCGGGACAGCTTATGGCTACACCTTC. It specifies CASSEEFGTAYGYTF.

This sequence joins TRBV9 and TRBJ1-2, with D perhaps matching TRBD1 (5 bases). Trimming cost V 0 bases and J 2 bases, with 11 bases left between them. The CDR3 runs 15 residues. Germline CDR1 reads SGDLS; CDR2 reads YYNGEE. The CDR3 DNA reads TGTGCCAGCAGCGTAGGGGGGGGACGGAACTATGGCTACACCTTC. It codes for CASSVGGGRNYGYTF.